A selection of T cell receptor beta chains follows, all from one sample in a study of control samples from healthy donors and cancer patients. Produced via immunoSEQ multiplex PCR; TCRdb's table is partial and in-frame only. Of some 150,000 clones in the sample, 90% to 95% are singletons; the top ten hold roughly 14%. What was sequenced was blood. The receptors stem from a man aged 35 to 55 in good health. Each CDR3 is given with its conserved first and last residue. Each record gives: D gene, CDR3 length, clone size, J gene, V gene, CDR3 DNA, CDR3 protein. A D gene is named only where the DNA matches it firmly. Rows may omit the clone size; those that give it use once, few, many or a size class.

TRBD1,14,few,TRBJ1-2,TRBV15,TGTGCCACCAGCGGGCGGGACAGCGTTTATGGCTACACCTTC,CATSGRDSVYGYTF
.,15,.,TRBJ2-3,TRBV27,TGTGCCAGCAGTCGCCGGGACCCGAGCACAGATACGCAGTATTTT,CASSRRDPSTDTQYF
TRBD1,19,.,TRBJ1-4,TRBV11-2,TGTGCCAGCAGCTTAGATCGGGGACAGGGAGGTGCAACTAATGAAAAACTGTTTTTT,CASSLDRGQGGATNEKLFF
.,13,.,TRBJ2-1,TRBV5-1,TGCGCCAGCAGCTTGGGCATTAACAATGAGCAGTTCTTC,CASSLGINNEQFF
.,17,.,TRBJ1-2,TRBV9,TGTGCCAGCAGCGTAGCCGGGACCGCTCGGGGTGGCTATGGCTACACCTTC,CASSVAGTARGGYGYTF
TRBD1,16,.,TRBJ1-5,TRBV7-9,TGTGCCAGCAGCTTCGATTGGACAGGGGCAAATCAGCCCCAGCATTTT,CASSFDWTGANQPQHF
.,14,.,TRBJ1-2,TRBV5-5,TGTGCCAGCAGCTTAGGCAGGGGCGAGGATGGCTACACCTTC,CASSLGRGEDGYTF
TRBD1,15,.,TRBJ2-1,TRBV5-4,TGTGCCAGCAGCTTGCGGACAGGGCTATACAATGAGCAGTTCTTC,CASSLRTGLYNEQFF
.,13,.,TRBJ1-1,TRBV4-3,TGCGCCAGCAGCCAAATCGGGAACACTGAAGCTTTCTTT,CASSQIGNTEAFF
.,14,.,TRBJ1-2,TRBV28,TGTGCCAGCAGTTTATCCCAACAGGGTGGTGGCTACACCTTC,CASSLSQQGGGYTF
TRBD1,13,.,TRBJ1-2,TRBV29-1,TGCAGCGTTGAGGGGGACAGTTACTATGGCTACACCTTC,CSVEGDSYYGYTF
TRBD2,15,.,TRBJ2-6,TRBV6-1,TGTGCCAGCAGTGAACTAGCGGGAGGGGCCAACGTCCTGACTTTC,CASSELAGGANVLTF
.,18,.,TRBJ2-1,TRBV19,TGTGCCAGTAGTATATCTCGCGCTCCCGGGTATCGATACAATGAGCAGTTCTTC,CASSISRAPGYRYNEQFF
.,13,.,TRBJ1-5,TRBV6-1,TGTGCCAGCAGTGAAGTTGCCAATCAGCCCCAGCATTTT,CASSEVANQPQHF
TRBD1,14,.,TRBJ2-7,TRBV5-1,TGCGCCAGCAGCTTGGGACAGGGCTCATACGAGCAGTACTTC,CASSLGQGSYEQYF
.,17,.,TRBJ2-6,TRBV24-1,TGTGCCACCAGTGATTTGACAGGTCGCTCTGGGGCCAACGTCCTGACTTTC,CATSDLTGRSGANVLTF
TRBD1,15,.,TRBJ1-4,TRBV18,TGTGCCAGCTCACCAGGACAGGGGGCTAATGAAAAACTGTTTTTT,CASSPGQGANEKLFF
.,15,.,TRBJ1-5,TRBV9,TGTGCCAGCAGCGTAGGAGGAGGCCGGAATCAGCCCCAGCATTTT,CASSVGGGRNQPQHF